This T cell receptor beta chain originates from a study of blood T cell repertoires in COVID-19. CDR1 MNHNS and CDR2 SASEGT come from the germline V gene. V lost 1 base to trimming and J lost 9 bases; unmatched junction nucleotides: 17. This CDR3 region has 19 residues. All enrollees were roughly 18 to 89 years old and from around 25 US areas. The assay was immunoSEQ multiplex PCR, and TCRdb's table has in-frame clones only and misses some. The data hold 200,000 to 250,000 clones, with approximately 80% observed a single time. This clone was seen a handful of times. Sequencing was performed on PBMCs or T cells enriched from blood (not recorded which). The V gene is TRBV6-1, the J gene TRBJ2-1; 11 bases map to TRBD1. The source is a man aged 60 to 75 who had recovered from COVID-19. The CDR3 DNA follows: TGTGCCAGCAGTGAAGTGGACAGGGGGCGCTTCAGGTCGTCGCGTGAGCAGTTCTTC. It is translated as CASSEVDRGRFRSSREQFF.